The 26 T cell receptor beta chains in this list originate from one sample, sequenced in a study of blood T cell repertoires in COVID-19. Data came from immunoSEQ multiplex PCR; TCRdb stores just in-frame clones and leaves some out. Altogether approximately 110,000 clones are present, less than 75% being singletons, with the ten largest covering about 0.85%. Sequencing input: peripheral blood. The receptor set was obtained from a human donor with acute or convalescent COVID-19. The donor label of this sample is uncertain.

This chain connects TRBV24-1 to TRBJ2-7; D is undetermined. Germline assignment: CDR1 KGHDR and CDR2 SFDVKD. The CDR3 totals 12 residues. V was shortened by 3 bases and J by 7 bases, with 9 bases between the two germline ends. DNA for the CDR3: TGTGCCACCAGTGATAGAGGATTAGAGCAGTACTTC. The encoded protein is CATSDRGLEQYF.

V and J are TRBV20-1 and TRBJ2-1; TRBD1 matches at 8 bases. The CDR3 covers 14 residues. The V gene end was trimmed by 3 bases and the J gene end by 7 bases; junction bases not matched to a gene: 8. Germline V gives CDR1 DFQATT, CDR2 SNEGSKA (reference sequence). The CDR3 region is CSASSGQGTNEQFF. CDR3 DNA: TGCAGTGCTAGTTCAGGACAGGGAACGAATGAGCAGTTCTTC.

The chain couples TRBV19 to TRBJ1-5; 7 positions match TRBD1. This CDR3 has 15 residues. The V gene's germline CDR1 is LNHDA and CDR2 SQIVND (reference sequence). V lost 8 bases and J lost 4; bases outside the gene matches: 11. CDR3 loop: CASLNPGQRNQPQHF. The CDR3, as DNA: TGTGCCAGTCTTAATCCGGGACAGAGAAATCAGCCCCAGCATTTT. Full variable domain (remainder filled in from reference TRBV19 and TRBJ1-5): DGGITQSPKYLFRKEGQNVTLSCEQNLNHDAMYWYRQDPGQGLRLIYYSQIVNDFQKGDIAEGYSVSREKKESFPLTVTSAQKNPTAFYLCASLNPGQRNQPQHFGDGTRLSIL.

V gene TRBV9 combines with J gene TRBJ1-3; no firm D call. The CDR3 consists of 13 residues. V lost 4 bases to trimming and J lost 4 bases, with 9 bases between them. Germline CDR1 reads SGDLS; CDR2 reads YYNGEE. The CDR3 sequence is CASSPEEGNTIYF. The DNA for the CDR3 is TGTGCCAGCAGCCCCGAAGAGGGAAACACCATATATTTT.

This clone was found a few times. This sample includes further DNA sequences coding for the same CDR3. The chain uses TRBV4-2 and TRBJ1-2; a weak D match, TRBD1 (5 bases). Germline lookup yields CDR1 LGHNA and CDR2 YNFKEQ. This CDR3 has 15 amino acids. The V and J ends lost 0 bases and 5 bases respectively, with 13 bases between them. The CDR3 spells CASSQDPKGDYGYTF. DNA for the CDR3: TGTGCCAGCAGCCAAGATCCAAAAGGGGATTATGGCTACACCTTC.

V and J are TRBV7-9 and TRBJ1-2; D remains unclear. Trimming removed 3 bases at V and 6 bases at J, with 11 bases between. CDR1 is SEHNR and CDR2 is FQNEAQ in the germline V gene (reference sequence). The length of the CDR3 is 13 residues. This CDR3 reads CASSFVEVHGYTF. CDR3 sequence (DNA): TGTGCCAGCAGCTTTGTCGAGGTTCATGGCTACACCTTC.

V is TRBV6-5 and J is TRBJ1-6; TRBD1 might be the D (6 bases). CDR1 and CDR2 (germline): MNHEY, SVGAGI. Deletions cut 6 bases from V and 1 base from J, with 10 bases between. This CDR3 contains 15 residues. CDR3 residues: CASRGGASYNSPLHF. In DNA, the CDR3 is TGTGCCAGCAGGGGGGGGGCATCCTATAATTCACCCCTCCACTTT.

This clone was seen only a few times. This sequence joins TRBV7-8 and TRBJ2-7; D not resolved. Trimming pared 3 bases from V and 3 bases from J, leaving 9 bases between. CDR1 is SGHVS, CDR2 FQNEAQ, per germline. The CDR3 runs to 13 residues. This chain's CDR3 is CASSLKPGYEQYV. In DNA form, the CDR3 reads TGTGCCAGCAGCTTGAAGCCGGGCTACGAGCAGTACGTC.

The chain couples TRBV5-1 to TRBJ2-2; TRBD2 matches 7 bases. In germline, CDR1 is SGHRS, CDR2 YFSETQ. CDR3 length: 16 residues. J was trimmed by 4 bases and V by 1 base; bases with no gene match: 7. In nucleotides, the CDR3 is TGCGCCAGCAGCTTGTGGGGGGGACTACCCACCGGGGAGCTGTTTTTT. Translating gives CASSLWGGLPTGELFF.

The CDR3 DNA sequence: TGTGCCAGCAGTAGACAGGGGAGCAAAAACATTCAGTACTTC. This codes for CASSRQGSKNIQYF. The V and J genes are TRBV28 and TRBJ2-4; 8 nucleotides agree with TRBD1. The J segment lost 3 bases and the V segment lost 5 bases, leaving 3 bases of the junction unmatched. Germline CDR1 MDHEN, CDR2 SYDVKM. This CDR3 contains 14 residues.

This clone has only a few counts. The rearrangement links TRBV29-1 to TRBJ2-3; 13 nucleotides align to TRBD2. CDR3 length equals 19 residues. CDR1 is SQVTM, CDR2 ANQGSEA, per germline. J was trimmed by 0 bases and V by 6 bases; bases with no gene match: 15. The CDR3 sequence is CSVEKFTSGGGSSTDTQYF. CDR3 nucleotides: TGCAGCGTCGAGAAGTTTACTAGCGGGGGGGGTTCTAGCACAGATACGCAGTATTTT.

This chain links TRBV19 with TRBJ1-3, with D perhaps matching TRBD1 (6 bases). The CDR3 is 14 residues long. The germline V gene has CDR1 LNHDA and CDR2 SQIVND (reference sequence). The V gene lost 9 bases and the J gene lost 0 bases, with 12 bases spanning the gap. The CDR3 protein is CASGGQISGNTIYF. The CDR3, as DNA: TGTGCCAGCGGTGGACAGATCTCTGGAAACACCATATATTTT.

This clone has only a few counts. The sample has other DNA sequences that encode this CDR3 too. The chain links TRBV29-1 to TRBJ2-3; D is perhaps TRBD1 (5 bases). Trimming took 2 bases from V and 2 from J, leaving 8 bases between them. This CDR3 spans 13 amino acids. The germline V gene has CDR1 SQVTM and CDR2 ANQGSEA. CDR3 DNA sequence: TGCAGCGTTGAAAGGGGCTCCACAGATACGCAGTATTTT. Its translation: CSVERGSTDTQYF.

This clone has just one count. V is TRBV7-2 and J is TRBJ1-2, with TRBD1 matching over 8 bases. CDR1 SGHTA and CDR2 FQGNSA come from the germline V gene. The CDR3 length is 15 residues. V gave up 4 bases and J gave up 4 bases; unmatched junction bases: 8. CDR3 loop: CASSSSGQAPYGYTF. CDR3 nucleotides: TGTGCCAGCAGCTCCTCGGGACAGGCCCCCTATGGCTACACCTTC.

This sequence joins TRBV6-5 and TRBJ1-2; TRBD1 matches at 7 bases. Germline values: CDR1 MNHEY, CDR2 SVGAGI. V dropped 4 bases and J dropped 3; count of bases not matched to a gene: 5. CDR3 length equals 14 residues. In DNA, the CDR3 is TGTGCCAGCAGTTCCTACAGGGGCGACTATGGCTACACCTTC. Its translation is CASSSYRGDYGYTF.

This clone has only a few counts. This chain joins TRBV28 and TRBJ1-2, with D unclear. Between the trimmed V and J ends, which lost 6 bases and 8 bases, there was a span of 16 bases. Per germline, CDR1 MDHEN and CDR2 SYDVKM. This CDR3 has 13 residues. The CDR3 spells CASSPPTVRGYTF. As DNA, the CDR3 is TGTGCCAGCAGCCCCCCCACGGTCCGAGGCTACACCTTC.

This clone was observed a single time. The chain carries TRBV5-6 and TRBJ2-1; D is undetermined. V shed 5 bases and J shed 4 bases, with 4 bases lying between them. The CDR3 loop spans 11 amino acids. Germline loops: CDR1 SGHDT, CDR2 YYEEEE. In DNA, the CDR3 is TGTGCCAGCAGGTATTACAATGAGCAGTTCTTC. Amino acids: CASRYYNEQFF.

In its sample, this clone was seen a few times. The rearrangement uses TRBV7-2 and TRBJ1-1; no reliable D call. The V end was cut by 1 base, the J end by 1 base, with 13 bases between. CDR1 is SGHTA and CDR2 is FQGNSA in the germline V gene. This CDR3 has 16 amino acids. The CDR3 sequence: CASSLVRGIRNTEAFF. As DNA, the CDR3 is TGTGCCAGCAGCTTAGTTCGGGGAATCCGGAACACTGAAGCTTTCTTT.

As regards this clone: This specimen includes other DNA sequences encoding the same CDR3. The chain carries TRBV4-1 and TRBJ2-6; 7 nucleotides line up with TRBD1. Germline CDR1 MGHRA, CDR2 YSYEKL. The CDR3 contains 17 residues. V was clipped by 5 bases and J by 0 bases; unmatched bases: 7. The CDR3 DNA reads TGCGCCAGCAGCTTCGGACAGGTGGCCTCTGGGGCCAACGTCCTGACTTTC. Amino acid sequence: CASSFGQVASGANVLTF.

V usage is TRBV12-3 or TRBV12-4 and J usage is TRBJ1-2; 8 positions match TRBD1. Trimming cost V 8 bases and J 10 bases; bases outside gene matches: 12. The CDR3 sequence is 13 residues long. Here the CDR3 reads CASFGTGRFDYTF. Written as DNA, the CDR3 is TGTGCCAGCTTCGGGACAGGAAGATTTGACTACACCTTC.

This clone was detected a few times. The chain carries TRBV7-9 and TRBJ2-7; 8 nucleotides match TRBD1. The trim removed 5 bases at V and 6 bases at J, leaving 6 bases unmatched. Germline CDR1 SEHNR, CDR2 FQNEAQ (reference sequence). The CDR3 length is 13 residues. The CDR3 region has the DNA TGTGCCAGCAGCCCGGGACAGGTAGGCGAGCAGTACTTC. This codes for CASSPGQVGEQYF.

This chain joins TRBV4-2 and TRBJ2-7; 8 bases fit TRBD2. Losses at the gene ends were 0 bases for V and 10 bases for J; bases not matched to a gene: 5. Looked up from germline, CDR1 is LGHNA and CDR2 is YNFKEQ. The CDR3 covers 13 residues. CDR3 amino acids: CASSQDPGGLQYF. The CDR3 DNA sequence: TGTGCCAGCAGCCAAGACCCGGGGGGGCTACAGTACTTC.

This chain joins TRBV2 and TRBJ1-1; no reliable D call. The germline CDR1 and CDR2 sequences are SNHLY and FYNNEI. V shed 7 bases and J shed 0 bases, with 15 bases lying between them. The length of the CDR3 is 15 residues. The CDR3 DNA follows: TGTGCCAGCATCACCCGGGTTGGAGTGAACACTGAAGCTTTCTTT. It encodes CASITRVGVNTEAFF.

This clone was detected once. CDR3 in DNA: TGTGCCACCAGCAGAGTAATAACCGGGTCGGTTGAGCAGTTCTTC. The encoded protein is CATSRVITGSVEQFF. The chain uses TRBV15 and TRBJ2-1; D call uncertain. V shed 1 base and J shed 9 bases, with 16 bases lying between them. CDR3 length: 15 residues. Germline CDR1 is LNHNV and CDR2 is YYDKDF (reference sequence).

The CDR3 DNA reads TGTGCCAGCAGGCGACAGGGGGCGGTAAATCAGCCCCAGCATTTT. It is translated as CASRRQGAVNQPQHF. V and J are TRBV6-5 and TRBJ1-5; TRBD1 matches at 10 bases. Germline trimming cut 6 bases from V and 4 bases from J; bases unmatched to any gene: 6. The V gene's germline CDR1 is MNHEY and CDR2 SVGAGI. The CDR3 extends over 15 amino acids.

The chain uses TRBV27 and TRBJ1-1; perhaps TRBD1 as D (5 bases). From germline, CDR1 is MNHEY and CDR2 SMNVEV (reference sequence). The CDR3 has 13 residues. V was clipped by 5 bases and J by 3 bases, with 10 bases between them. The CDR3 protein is CASSRRDHTEAFF. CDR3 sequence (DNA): TGTGCCAGCAGTCGGAGGGACCACACTGAAGCTTTCTTT.